This record covers a single T cell receptor (beta chain). Per germline, CDR1 MNHNS and CDR2 SASEGT. Trimming took 7 bases from V and 0 from J, leaving 7 bases between them. This CDR3 has 13 residues. A TCRbeta library incorporating unique molecular identifiers was prepared. TCRdb analysed the PCR reads with MiXCR anew, one entry per CDR3 protein. The table records about 98,000 distinct CDR3 sequences, more than 20% of them present only once. The data are from a study of T-cell reconstitution after alpha-beta-depleted transplantation in children. Specimen: PBMCs, collected before TCRalphabeta/CD19-depleted stem cell transplant. The V call is TRBV6-1, the J call TRBJ2-4; tentative D call: TRBD1 (5 bases). The sequence derives from a boy younger than 10 with acute lymphoblastic leukemia, due to receive a stem cell transplant. In DNA, the CDR3 is TGTGCCAGCAAAGGGGTAGCCAAAAACATTCAGTACTTC. Amino acid sequence: CASKGVAKNIQYF.